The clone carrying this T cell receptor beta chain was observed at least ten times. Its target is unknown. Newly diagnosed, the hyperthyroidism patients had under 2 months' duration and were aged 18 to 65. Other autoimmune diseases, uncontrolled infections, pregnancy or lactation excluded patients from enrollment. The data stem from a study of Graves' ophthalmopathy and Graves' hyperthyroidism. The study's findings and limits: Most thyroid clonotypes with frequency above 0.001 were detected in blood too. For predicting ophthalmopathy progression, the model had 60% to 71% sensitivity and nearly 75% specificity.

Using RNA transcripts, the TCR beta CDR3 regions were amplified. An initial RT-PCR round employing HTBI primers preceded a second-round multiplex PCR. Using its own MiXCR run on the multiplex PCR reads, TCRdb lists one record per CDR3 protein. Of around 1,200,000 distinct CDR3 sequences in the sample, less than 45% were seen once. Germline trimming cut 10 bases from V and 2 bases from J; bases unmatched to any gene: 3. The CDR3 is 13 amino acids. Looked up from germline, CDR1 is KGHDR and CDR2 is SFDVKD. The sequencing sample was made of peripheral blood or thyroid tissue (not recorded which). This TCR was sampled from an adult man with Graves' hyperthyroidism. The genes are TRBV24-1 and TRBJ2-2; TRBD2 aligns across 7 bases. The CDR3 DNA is TGTGCCACGTCGGGGGGTAACACCGGGGAGCTGTTTTTT. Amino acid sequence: CATSGGNTGELFF.